These 25 T cell receptor beta chains originate from one sample sequenced in a study of T cell responses to AZD1222 COVID-19 vaccine. Clones were sequenced by immunoSEQ multiplex PCR, and TCRdb holds only the in-frame ones, with some missing. This sample has 120,000 to 150,000 clones; about 81% occur once, and the top ten carry roughly 4.3%. The sample here was peripheral blood, taken on day 0 of MenACWY control vaccination. The receptors were gathered from an adult in good health.

This chain links TRBV18 with TRBJ2-1; D perhaps matches TRBD1 (6 bases). Trimming removed 1 base at V and 3 bases at J, with 13 bases between. Germline CDR1 KGHSH, CDR2 LQKENI. The CDR3 runs 16 residues. The CDR3 nucleotides are TGTGCCAGCTCACCACGGGAGTACAGGGTCTACAATGAGCAGTTCTTC. Amino acids: CASSPREYRVYNEQFF. Looking up the rest from reference TRBV18 and TRBJ2-1 gives the full variable domain: NAGVMQNPRHLVRRRGQEARLRCSPMKGHSHVYWYRQLPEEGLKFMVYLQKENIIDESGMPKERFSAEFPKEGPSILRIQQVVRGDSAAYFCASSPREYRVYNEQFFGPGTRLTVL.

This chain uses TRBV6-5 with TRBJ1-3; 7 bases fit TRBD1. CDR3 length equals 14 residues. The J segment lost 2 bases and the V segment lost 4 bases, leaving 2 bases of the junction unmatched. Germline V gene lookup returns CDR1 MNHEY and CDR2 SVGAGI. This CDR3 is CASSSTGTGNTIYF. In DNA, the CDR3 is TGTGCCAGCAGTTCGACAGGGACTGGAAACACCATATATTTT.

The gene calls are TRBV11-2 and TRBJ2-1; no clear D. CDR1 is SGHAT and CDR2 is FQNNGV in the germline V gene. The V and J ends lost 4 bases and 8 bases respectively, with 12 bases between them. The CDR3 has 13 residues. CDR3 nucleotide sequence: TGTGCCAGCAGCTCAGTAGGGATTTATGAGCAGTTCTTC. Translated, it gives CASSSVGIYEQFF.

This clone has only a few counts. The chain links TRBV24-1 to TRBJ2-1, with a weak D call TRBD2 (6 bases). The V end lost 0 bases, the J end lost 8 bases, and 10 bases lay between the germline ends. Germline CDR1 KGHDR, CDR2 SFDVKD. CDR3 length equals 14 residues. The CDR3 reads CATSDLRWGDEQFF. The CDR3 nucleotides are TGTGCCACCAGTGATTTGAGATGGGGGGATGAGCAGTTCTTC.

The gene calls are TRBV7-2 and TRBJ2-7; D call uncertain. The V and J ends lost 5 bases and 1 base respectively, with 12 bases between them. The germline CDR1 and CDR2 sequences are SGHTA and FQGNSA. This CDR3 contains 14 residues. CDR3 bases: TGTGCCAGCAGCGCCTTCTTCGGATCCTACGAGCAGTACTTC. Amino acid sequence: CASSAFFGSYEQYF. Supplemented by reference TRBV7-2 and TRBJ2-7, the full variable domain reads GAGVSQSPSNKVTEKGKDVELRCDPISGHTALYWYRQSLGQGLEFLIYFQGNSAPDKSGLPSDRFSAERTGGSVSTLTIQRTQQEDSAVYLCASSAFFGSYEQYFGPGTRLTVT.

This clone was recorded a few times. DNA for the CDR3: TGTGCCATCAGTGAGTTTGTTGGGGCCAAGAACACTGAAGCTTTCTTT. Encoded protein: CAISEFVGAKNTEAFF. The rearrangement joins TRBV10-3 to TRBJ1-1, with D possibly TRBD1 on 5 matching bases. CDR3 size: 16 residues. Trimming shortened V by 1 base and J by 1 base, and 13 bases separated the two germline ends. Germline lookup yields CDR1 ENHRY and CDR2 SYGVKD.

The chain joins TRBV27 to TRBJ2-1; TRBD2 matches at 9 bases. This CDR3 comprises 15 residues. V lost 3 bases, J lost 9 bases, and 9 bases stayed unmatched. Germline assignment: CDR1 MNHEY and CDR2 SMNVEV (reference sequence). The CDR3 DNA follows: TGTGCCAGCAGTTTCGCGGGGGGGCGTGTTAGTGAGCAGTTCTTC. Protein sequence: CASSFAGGRVSEQFF.

The rearrangement links TRBV5-4 to TRBJ2-1; D gene ambiguous. V shed 0 bases and J shed 3 bases, with 13 bases lying between them. The length of the CDR3 is 16 residues. Germline CDR1 SGHNT, CDR2 YYREEE (reference sequence). The CDR3 reads CASSLAPSGFYNEQFF. The CDR3 bases are TGTGCCAGCAGCTTGGCCCCCTCAGGATTCTACAATGAGCAGTTCTTC.

The rearrangement joins TRBV14 to TRBJ1-1, with D uncertain. The germline gives CDR1 SGHDN, CDR2 FVKESK. The CDR3 is 10 amino acids. Trimming removed 2 bases from V and 10 bases from J, with 5 bases in between. CDR3 coding DNA: TGTGCCAGCAGCCAACGGGGAGCTTTCTTT. Its protein product is CASSQRGAFF.

The rearrangement joins TRBV5-1 to TRBJ1-6; D is unclear. This CDR3 contains 15 residues. Trimming stripped 1 base from V and 6 bases from J, with 11 bases between. Per germline, CDR1 SGHRS and CDR2 YFSETQ. CDR3 amino acids: CASSLTGFGNSPLHF. CDR3 nucleotides: TGCGCCAGCAGCTTGACTGGGTTTGGTAATTCACCCCTCCACTTT.

The chain couples TRBV6-5 to TRBJ2-7, with 9 positions matching TRBD1. This CDR3 contains 15 residues. The germline V gene encodes CDR1 MNHEY and CDR2 SVGAGI. The V segment lost 5 bases and the J segment 3 bases; nucleotides outside the gene matches: 8. The CDR3 reads CASSRQGGSDYEQYV. CDR3 coding DNA: TGTGCCAGCAGTCGACAGGGGGGTTCCGACTACGAGCAGTACGTC.

The CDR3 nucleotides read TGTGCCAGCAGCTCGGGCCAACTCTTGGGTGCTGAAGCTTTCTTT. As protein: CASSSGQLLGAEAFF. The rearrangement joins TRBV5-4 to TRBJ1-1; D gene uncertain. CDR3 length: 15 amino acids. From germline, CDR1 is SGHNT and CDR2 YYREEE (reference sequence). The V end was cut by 3 bases, the J end by 6 bases, with 18 bases between.

CDR3 DNA sequence: TGTGCCAGCAGCCAAGCGGGGACAGGGTACACCGGGGAGCTGTTTTTT. Translation gives CASSQAGTGYTGELFF. The rearrangement links TRBV14 to TRBJ2-2, with 9 bases lining up with TRBD1. Trimming took 1 base from V and 3 from J; bases not matched to a gene: 3. CDR3 size: 16 residues. In germline, CDR1 is SGHDN, CDR2 FVKESK.

V gene TRBV19 combines with J gene TRBJ1-1; D unclear. The CDR3 runs to 17 residues. Germline V gene data show CDR1 as LNHDA and CDR2 as SQIVND (reference sequence). V was clipped by 0 bases and J by 0 bases, with 14 bases between them. The CDR3 DNA sequence: TGTGCCAGTAGTATAGATTCAGGTACGGGAATGAACACTGAAGCTTTCTTT. Translating gives CASSIDSGTGMNTEAFF. Full variable domain (outside the CDR3, taken from reference TRBV19 and TRBJ1-1): DGGITQSPKYLFRKEGQNVTLSCEQNLNHDAMYWYRQDPGQGLRLIYYSQIVNDFQKGDIAEGYSVSREKKESFPLTVTSAQKNPTAFYLCASSIDSGTGMNTEAFFGQGTRLTVV.

In this sample, this clone turned up once. V gene TRBV7-6 combines with J gene TRBJ1-1, with a tentative D call TRBD1 (6 bases). Germline V lookup: CDR1 SGHVS, CDR2 FNYEAQ. Trimming cost V 2 bases and J 1 base, with 8 bases left between them. The CDR3 totals 14 residues. CDR3 protein: CASSLHRANTEAFF. In DNA, the CDR3 is TGTGCCAGCAGCTTACACAGGGCGAACACTGAAGCTTTCTTT.

The chain joins TRBV7-9 to TRBJ2-7, with D perhaps given as TRBD1 or TRBD2 (5 bases each). The CDR3 is made up of 14 amino acids. The V gene's germline CDR1 is SEHNR and CDR2 FQNEAQ (reference sequence). The germline V and J ends were trimmed by 5 bases and 4 bases, with 15 bases remaining between them. This CDR3 reads CASSGTDKRYEQYF. CDR3 in DNA: TGTGCCAGCAGCGGGACGGACAAGAGGTACGAGCAGTACTTC.

This chain joins TRBV3-1 (or the pseudogene TRBV3-2) and TRBJ2-1, with 10 bases identical to TRBD2. The CDR3 has 17 amino acids. Germline trimming cut 4 bases from V and 7 bases from J; bases unmatched to any gene: 13. The germline CDR1 and CDR2 sequences are LGHDT and YNNKEL (reference sequence). CDR3 in DNA: TGTGCCAGCAGCCCAACAGGGGGAGCGGGGGGGCGGAATGAGCAGTTCTTC. It codes for CASSPTGGAGGRNEQFF.

A single count supports this clone. The chain employs TRBV3-1 (or the pseudogene TRBV3-2) and TRBJ1-1, with unresolved D. The CDR3 extends over 18 amino acids. Germline V CDR1 and CDR2: LGHDT, YNNKEL (reference sequence). V lost 0 bases, J lost 1 base, and 18 bases lay in between. Here the CDR3 reads CASSQEFAGRRGNTEAFF. DNA of the CDR3: TGTGCCAGCAGCCAAGAGTTTGCAGGACGCCGAGGGAACACTGAAGCTTTCTTT.

The V gene is TRBV27, the J gene TRBJ1-5; D not resolved. V gave up 2 bases and J gave up 5 bases, with 7 bases separating them. This CDR3 is 13 amino acids long. The V gene's germline CDR1 is MNHEY and CDR2 SMNVEV (reference sequence). This chain's CDR3 is CASSLGYYQPQHF. The CDR3, as DNA: TGTGCCAGCAGTTTAGGGTATTATCAGCCCCAGCATTTT.

This clone showed up just once. The J gene is TRBJ1-1, the V gene TRBV3-1 (or the pseudogene TRBV3-2); TRBD1 is a possible D gene (5 bases). This CDR3 is built from 13 residues. V gave up 6 bases and J gave up 5 bases, with 13 bases separating them. The germline V gene has CDR1 LGHDT and CDR2 YNNKEL (reference sequence). This CDR3 reads CASSRQWGTEAFF. The CDR3 nucleotides read TGTGCCAGCAGTCGACAGTGGGGAACTGAAGCTTTCTTT.

This chain uses TRBV5-6 with TRBJ2-1; TRBD2 agrees at 13 bases. With 1 base clipped from V and 3 bases from J, the junction kept 1 base outside the gene matches. This CDR3 spans 16 amino acids. Germline CDR1 reads SGHDT; CDR2 reads YYEEEE. This CDR3 is CASSLRTSGGYNEQFF. The CDR3 DNA reads TGTGCCAGCAGCTTGCGGACTAGCGGGGGCTACAATGAGCAGTTCTTC.

This clone was detected only a few times. The V call is TRBV5-4, the J call TRBJ1-2; D gene ambiguous. The germline V gene has CDR1 SGHNT and CDR2 YYREEE (reference sequence). Trimming removed 0 bases at V and 1 base at J, with 10 bases between. The CDR3 is 15 amino acids. DNA for the CDR3: TGTGCCAGCAGCTTGGAGTATGGCAGTAACTATGGCTACACCTTC. This codes for CASSLEYGSNYGYTF. Filled out from reference TRBV5-4 and TRBJ1-2, the complete variable domain reads ETGVTQSPTHLIKTRGQQVTLRCSSQSGHNTVSWYQQALGQGPQFIFQYYREEENGRGNFPPRFSGLQFPNYSSELNVNALELDDSALYLCASSLEYGSNYGYTFGSGTRLTVV.

The chain has TRBV7-9 and TRBJ2-2; D perhaps matches TRBD1 (6 bases). CDR1 is SEHNR and CDR2 is FQNEAQ in the germline V gene (reference sequence). The CDR3 is 15 amino acids. V was pared by 3 bases and J by 1 base, with 9 bases between. The CDR3 is CASSLRTENTGELFF. In nucleotides, the CDR3 is TGTGCCAGCAGCTTGAGGACAGAGAACACCGGGGAGCTGTTTTTT. The entire variable domain, with the rest obtained from reference TRBV7-9 and TRBJ2-2, is as follows: DTGVSQNPRHKITKRGQNVTFRCDPISEHNRLYWYRQTLGQGPEFLTYFQNEAQLEKSRLLSDRFSAERPKGSFSTLEIQRTEQGDSAMYLCASSLRTENTGELFFGEGSRLTVL.

In this sample, this clone turned up a few times. The rearrangement uses TRBV7-9 and TRBJ1-1; D remains ambiguous. V lost 3 bases, J lost 7 bases, and 9 bases lay in between. In germline, CDR1 is SEHNR, CDR2 FQNEAQ (reference sequence). This CDR3 is built from 12 residues. CDR3 bases: TGTGCCAGCAGCTTCTTGGCGATTGAAGCTTTCTTT. Protein product: CASSFLAIEAFF.

This clone was seen a few times. The V gene is TRBV19, the J gene TRBJ2-2; 10 nucleotides align to TRBD1. The CDR3 is 19 residues long. V lost 9 bases, J lost 4 bases, and 20 bases stayed unmatched. Per germline, CDR1 LNHDA and CDR2 SQIVND (reference sequence). CDR3 nucleotides: TGTGCCAGCAAGTACCGGGACAGGGGCCTCCGCTATGGCACCGGGGAGCTGTTTTTT. It encodes CASKYRDRGLRYGTGELFF.